The clone carrying this T cell receptor beta chain was seen only a few times. The antigen remains undetermined. The CDR3 totals 17 residues. The germline gives CDR1 SGHVS, CDR2 FNYEAQ. The trim removed 5 bases at V and 4 bases at J, leaving 11 bases unmatched. The sample belongs to a study of cytomegalovirus exposure and HLA in healthy donors. Use of 60 Vbeta and 13 Jbeta primers characterized the PCR. Assay used: immunoSEQ multiplex PCR; TCRdb lists only in-frame clones, some missing. The profile shows 190,000 or so clones, roughly 78% of them singletons. Study-wide results and caveats: Being indistinguishable, some V segments were excluded, TRBV6-2 and TRBV6-3 among them. In a later analysis, productive TCRs from donors in an Asian-associated ancestry cluster reportedly carried fewer N-insertions than the cohort mean. Accurate prediction of HLA-A and HLA-B alleles (for most subjects) was reportedly achieved from TCR beta sequences.

The rearrangement joins TRBV7-6 to TRBJ2-2; 9 nucleotides agree with TRBD2. Sequenced material: PBMCs. This clonotype originated in a boy aged 5-17 years in good health and CMV-seronegative. Here the CDR3 reads CASSKRGGGRATGELFF. CDR3 in DNA: TGTGCCAGCAGCAAAAGGGGTGGCGGGAGGGCCACCGGGGAGCTGTTTTTT.